This entry is about one T cell receptor beta chain. The antigen is unknown. It was autoimmune disease history or systemic immunosuppression that excluded patients. The data were taken from a study of OX40 agonist ivuxolimab in advanced cancers. Across the whole study: Patients took ivuxolimab, an agonistic anti-OX40 (CD134) antibody.

Study-level results: Partial responders dosed at 0.1-3.0 mg/kg displayed clonal expansion ranking among the lowest.

Trimming took 1 base from V and 6 from J, leaving 6 bases between them. CDR3 length: 13 residues. Germline V lookup: CDR1 MGHDK, CDR2 SYGVNS. This table comes from immunoSEQ multiplex PCR, and its TCRdb copy is limited to in-frame clones, with some not included. The sample contains around 30,000 clones, 70% to 90% of which appear only once. This chain links TRBV25-1 with TRBJ1-4, with D unclear. Sample: CD4+ or CD8+ T cells sorted from blood, taken in a trial of the OX40 agonist ivuxolimab. The TCR originated in an adult with an advanced solid tumor such as melanoma, head and neck, liver or kidney cancer. For the CDR3, the DNA is TGTGCCAGCAGTGAATTGACGGATGAAAAACTGTTTTTT. Residues: CASSELTDEKLFF.